This T cell receptor (beta chain) was observed in a study of cytomegalovirus exposure and HLA in healthy donors. Study-wide findings and caveats: Analysis was performed later, and it showed HLA-associated TCR beta chains to be more clonally expanded than equally common others. Judged likely to be a sequencing artifact was a cluster of highly shared sequence variants.

PCR primers comprised 60 Vbeta and 13 Jbeta primers. Only in-frame clones appear in the TCRdb table, and some are missing; sequencing was by immunoSEQ multiplex PCR. The data hold 150,000 to 200,000 clones, with around 68% observed a single time. On this clone: Its antigen is undetermined.

The CDR3 sequence is 15 residues long. Deletions cut 0 bases from V and 2 bases from J, with 9 bases between. Germline V gene lookup returns CDR1 MNHNY and CDR2 SVGAGI (reference sequence). This clonotype was obtained from a girl aged 10 to 17 in good health and CMV-seronegative. Sequences were obtained from PBMCs. The chain links TRBV6-6 to TRBJ2-3, with D possibly being TRBD1 (6 bases). CDR3 DNA sequence: TGTGCCAGCAGTTACTCGAGGACAGCCACAGATACGCAGTATTTT. This codes for CASSYSRTATDTQYF.